This TCR beta chain came from a study of blood T cell repertoires in COVID-19. Whole-study context: Samples taken during acute and convalescent COVID-19 were collected in the United States, Italy and Spain. From T cells, B-cell-depleted T cells, or PBMCs came the material, which was cDNA or gDNA.

A few counts support this clone. Per the authors' pipeline: Estimation of nucleated cell counts relied on the amplification of reference gene primers. The protocol was immunoSEQ multiplex PCR, while the TCRdb copy is restricted to in-frame clones and leaves out a portion. The V and J calls and the clone size are those of that table, but D and trimming were determined from the DNA. This sample has 250,000 to 300,000 clones; about 90% occur once, and the top ten carry over 2%. The V and J ends lost 6 bases and 4 bases, in that order; junction bases with no gene match: 7. From germline, CDR1 is MRHNA and CDR2 SNTAGT. The CDR3 has 15 amino acids.

V and J are TRBV6-4 and TRBJ1-4; TRBD1 matches at 8 bases. Sequencing was performed on peripheral blood. The receptor was isolated from a woman between 45 and 60 years old who had recovered from COVID-19. CDR3 nucleotide sequence: TGTGCCAGCAGGGCCCCGGACAGGGATAATGAAAAACTGTTTTTT. It translates to CASRAPDRDNEKLFF.